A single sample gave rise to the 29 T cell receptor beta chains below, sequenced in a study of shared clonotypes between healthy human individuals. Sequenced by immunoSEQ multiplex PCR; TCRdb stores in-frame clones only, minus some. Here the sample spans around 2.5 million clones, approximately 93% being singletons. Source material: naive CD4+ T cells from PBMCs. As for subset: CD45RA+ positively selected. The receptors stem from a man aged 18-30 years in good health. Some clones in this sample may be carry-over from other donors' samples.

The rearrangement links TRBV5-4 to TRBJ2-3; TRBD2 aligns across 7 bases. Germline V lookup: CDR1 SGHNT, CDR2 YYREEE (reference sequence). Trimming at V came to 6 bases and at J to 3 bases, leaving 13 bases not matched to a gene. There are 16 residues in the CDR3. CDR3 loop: CASTRRGGSATDTQYF. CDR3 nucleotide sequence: TGTGCCAGCACACGAAGGGGCGGGAGTGCGACAGATACGCAGTATTTT.

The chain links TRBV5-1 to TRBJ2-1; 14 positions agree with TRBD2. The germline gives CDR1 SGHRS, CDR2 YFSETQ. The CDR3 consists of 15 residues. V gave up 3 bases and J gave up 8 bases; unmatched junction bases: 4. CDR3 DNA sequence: TGCGCCAGCAGCTCGGGACTAGCGGGAGTTCATGAGCAGTTCTTC. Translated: CASSSGLAGVHEQFF.

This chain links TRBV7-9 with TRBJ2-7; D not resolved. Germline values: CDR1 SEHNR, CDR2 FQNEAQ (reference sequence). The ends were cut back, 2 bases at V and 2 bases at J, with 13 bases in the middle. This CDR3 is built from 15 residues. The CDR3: CASSLLGSSTYEQYF. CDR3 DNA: TGTGCCAGCAGCTTACTGGGCTCTTCCACCTACGAGCAGTACTTC.

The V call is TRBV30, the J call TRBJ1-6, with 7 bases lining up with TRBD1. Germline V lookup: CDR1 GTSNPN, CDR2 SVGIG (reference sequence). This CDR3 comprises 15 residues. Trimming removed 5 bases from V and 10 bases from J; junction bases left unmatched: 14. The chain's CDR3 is CAWERQGGPRSPLHF. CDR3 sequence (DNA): TGTGCCTGGGAAAGACAGGGCGGGCCCCGGTCACCCCTCCACTTT. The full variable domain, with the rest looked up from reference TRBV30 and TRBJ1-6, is SQTIHQWPATLVQPVGSPLSLECTVEGTSNPNLYWYRQAAGRGLQLLFYSVGIGQISSEVPQNLSASRPQDRQFILSSKKLLLSDSGFYLCAWERQGGPRSPLHFGNGTRLTVT.

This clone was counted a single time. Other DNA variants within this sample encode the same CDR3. This chain's CDR3 is CASSFPSTDTQYF. CDR3 nucleotides: TGTGCCAGCAGCTTCCCTAGCACAGATACGCAGTATTTT. The V call is TRBV5-4, the J call TRBJ2-3; D gene uncertain. The germline V and J ends were trimmed by 2 bases and 0 bases, with 4 bases remaining between them. In germline, CDR1 is SGHNT, CDR2 YYREEE (reference sequence). This CDR3 is built from 13 residues. Using reference TRBV5-4 and TRBJ2-3 for the parts outside the CDR3, the full variable domain is ETGVTQSPTHLIKTRGQQVTLRCSSQSGHNTVSWYQQALGQGPQFIFQYYREEENGRGNFPPRFSGLQFPNYSSELNVNALELDDSALYLCASSFPSTDTQYFGPGTRLTVL.

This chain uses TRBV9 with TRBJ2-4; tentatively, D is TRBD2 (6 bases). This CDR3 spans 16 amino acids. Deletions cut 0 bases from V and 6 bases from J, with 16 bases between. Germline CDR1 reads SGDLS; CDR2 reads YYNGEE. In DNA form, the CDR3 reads TGTGCCAGCAGCGTAGATTTTGGCGGGAAGGGAAACATTCAGTACTTC. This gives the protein CASSVDFGGKGNIQYF.

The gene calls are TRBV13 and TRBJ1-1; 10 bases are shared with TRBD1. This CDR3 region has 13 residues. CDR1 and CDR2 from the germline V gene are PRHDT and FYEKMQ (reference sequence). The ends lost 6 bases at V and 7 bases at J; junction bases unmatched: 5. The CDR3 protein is CASSLRDRGEAFF. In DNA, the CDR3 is TGTGCCAGCAGTCTCCGGGACAGGGGTGAAGCTTTCTTT.

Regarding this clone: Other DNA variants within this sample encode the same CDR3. CDR3 region: CSVGQASGNTIYF. The CDR3, as DNA: TGCAGCGTCGGACAGGCCTCTGGAAACACCATATATTTT. V is TRBV29-1 and J is TRBJ1-3; 7 bases map to TRBD1. Germline CDR1 and CDR2: SQVTM and ANQGSEA. The CDR3 sequence is 13 residues long. The V and J ends lost 6 bases and 0 bases, in that order; junction bases with no gene match: 2.

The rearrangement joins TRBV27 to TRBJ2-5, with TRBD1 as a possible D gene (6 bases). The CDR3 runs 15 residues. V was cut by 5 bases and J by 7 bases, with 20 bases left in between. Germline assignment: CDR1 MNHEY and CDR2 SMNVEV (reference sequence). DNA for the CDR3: TGTGCCAGCAGTCTACGACAGGTTTCGGGTGGGACCCAGTACTTC. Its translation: CASSLRQVSGGTQYF.

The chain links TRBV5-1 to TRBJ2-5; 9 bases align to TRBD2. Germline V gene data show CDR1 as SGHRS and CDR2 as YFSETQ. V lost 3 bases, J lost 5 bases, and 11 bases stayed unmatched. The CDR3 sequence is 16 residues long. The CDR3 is CASSSYAGGTKETQYF. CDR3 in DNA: TGCGCCAGCAGCTCCTACGCGGGGGGGACAAAGGAGACCCAGTACTTC.

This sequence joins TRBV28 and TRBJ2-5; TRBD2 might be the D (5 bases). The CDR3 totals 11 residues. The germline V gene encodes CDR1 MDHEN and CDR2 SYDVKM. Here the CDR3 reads CGRGIREFSYF. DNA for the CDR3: TGTGGTCGGGGTATAAGAGAATTTTCCTACTTC.

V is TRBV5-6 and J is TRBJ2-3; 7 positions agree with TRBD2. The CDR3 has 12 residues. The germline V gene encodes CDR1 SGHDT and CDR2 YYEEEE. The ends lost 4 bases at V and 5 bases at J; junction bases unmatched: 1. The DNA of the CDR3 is TGTGCCAGCAGCCCGGGAGGAGATACGCAGTATTTT. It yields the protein CASSPGGDTQYF.

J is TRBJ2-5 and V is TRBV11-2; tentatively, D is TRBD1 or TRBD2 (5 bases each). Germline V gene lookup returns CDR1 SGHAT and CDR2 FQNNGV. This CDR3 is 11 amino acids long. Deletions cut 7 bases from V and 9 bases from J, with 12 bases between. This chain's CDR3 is CASNRDGAQYF. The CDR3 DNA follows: TGTGCCAGCAACCGGGACGGCGCCCAGTACTTC.

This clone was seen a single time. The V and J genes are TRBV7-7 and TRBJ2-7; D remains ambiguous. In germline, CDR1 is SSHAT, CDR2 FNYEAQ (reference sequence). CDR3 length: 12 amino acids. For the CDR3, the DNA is TGTGCTGGCCCCCCACTCCCTGAAGAGCAGTACTTC. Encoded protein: CAGPPLPEEQYF.

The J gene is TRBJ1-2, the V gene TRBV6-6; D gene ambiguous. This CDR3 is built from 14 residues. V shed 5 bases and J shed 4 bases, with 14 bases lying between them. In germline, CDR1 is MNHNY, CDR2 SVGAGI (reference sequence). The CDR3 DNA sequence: TGTGCCAGCAGTCCTAACGGTAGAACCTATGGCTACACCTTC. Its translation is CASSPNGRTYGYTF.

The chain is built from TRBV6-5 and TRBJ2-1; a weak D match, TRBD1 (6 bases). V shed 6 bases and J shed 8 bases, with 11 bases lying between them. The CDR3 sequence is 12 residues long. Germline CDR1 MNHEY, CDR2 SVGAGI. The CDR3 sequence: CASRSQGHEQFF. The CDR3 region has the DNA TGTGCCAGCAGGTCGCAGGGGCATGAGCAGTTCTTC.

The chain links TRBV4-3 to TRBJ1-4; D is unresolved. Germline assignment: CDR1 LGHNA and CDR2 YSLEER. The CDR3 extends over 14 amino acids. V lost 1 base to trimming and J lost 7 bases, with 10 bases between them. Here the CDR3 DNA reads TGCGCCAGCAGCCAAGTTCTGCGGGGTGAAAAACTGTTTTTT. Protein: CASSQVLRGEKLFF.

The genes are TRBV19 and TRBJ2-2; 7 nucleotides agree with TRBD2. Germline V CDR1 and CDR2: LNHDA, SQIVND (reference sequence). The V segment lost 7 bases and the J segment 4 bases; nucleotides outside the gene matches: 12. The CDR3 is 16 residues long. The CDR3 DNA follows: TGTGCCAGTAAGTTGCGGGGGACTGGTGTCACCGGGGAGCTGTTTTTT. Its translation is CASKLRGTGVTGELFF. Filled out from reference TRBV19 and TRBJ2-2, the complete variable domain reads DGGITQSPKYLFRKEGQNVTLSCEQNLNHDAMYWYRQDPGQGLRLIYYSQIVNDFQKGDIAEGYSVSREKKESFPLTVTSAQKNPTAFYLCASKLRGTGVTGELFFGEGSRLTVL.

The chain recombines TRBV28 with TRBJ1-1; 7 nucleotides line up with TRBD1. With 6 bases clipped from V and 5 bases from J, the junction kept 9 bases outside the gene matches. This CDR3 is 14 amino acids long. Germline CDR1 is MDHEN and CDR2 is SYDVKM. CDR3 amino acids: CASRGGPRGTEAFF. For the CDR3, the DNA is TGTGCCAGCAGAGGGGGTCCCAGGGGGACTGAAGCTTTCTTT. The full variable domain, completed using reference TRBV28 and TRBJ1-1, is DVKVTQSSRYLVKRTGEKVFLECVQDMDHENMFWYRQDPGLGLRLIYFSYDVKMKEKGDIPEGYSVSREKKERFSLILESASTNQTSMYLCASRGGPRGTEAFFGQGTRLTVV.

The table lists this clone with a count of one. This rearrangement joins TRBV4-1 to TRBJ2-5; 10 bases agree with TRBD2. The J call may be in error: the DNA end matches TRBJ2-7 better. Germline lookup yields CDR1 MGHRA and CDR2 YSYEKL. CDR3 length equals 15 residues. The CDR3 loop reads CASSQDLAGVLEQYF. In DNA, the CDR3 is TGCGCCAGCAGCCAAGATCTAGCGGGAGTTCTCGAGCAGTACTTC.

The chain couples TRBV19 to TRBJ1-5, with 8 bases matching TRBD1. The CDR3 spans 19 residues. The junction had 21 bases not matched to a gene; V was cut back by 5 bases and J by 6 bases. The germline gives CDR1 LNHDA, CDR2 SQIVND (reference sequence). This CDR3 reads CASSEYLYLDRGGRQPQHF. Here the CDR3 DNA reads TGTGCCAGTAGTGAGTACCTATACCTCGACAGGGGTGGCCGTCAGCCCCAGCATTTT. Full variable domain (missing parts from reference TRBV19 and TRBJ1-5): DGGITQSPKYLFRKEGQNVTLSCEQNLNHDAMYWYRQDPGQGLRLIYYSQIVNDFQKGDIAEGYSVSREKKESFPLTVTSAQKNPTAFYLCASSEYLYLDRGGRQPQHFGDGTRLSIL.

The CDR3 reads CASSYLLGNEQFF. The CDR3 region has the DNA TGTGCCAGCAGTTATCTCCTAGGCAATGAGCAGTTCTTC. The chain employs TRBV6-5 and TRBJ2-1, with D unclear. CDR1 and CDR2 from the germline V gene are MNHEY and SVGAGI. The CDR3 has 13 residues. The ends were cut back, 3 bases at V and 6 bases at J, with 9 bases in the middle.

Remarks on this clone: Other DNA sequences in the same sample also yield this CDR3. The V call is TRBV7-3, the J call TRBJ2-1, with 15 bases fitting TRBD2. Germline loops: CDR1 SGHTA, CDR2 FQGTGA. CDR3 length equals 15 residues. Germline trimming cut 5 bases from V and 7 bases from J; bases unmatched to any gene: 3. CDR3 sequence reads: CASSLGTSGRNEQFF. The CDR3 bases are TGTGCCAGCAGCCTCGGGACTAGCGGGAGGAATGAGCAGTTCTTC.

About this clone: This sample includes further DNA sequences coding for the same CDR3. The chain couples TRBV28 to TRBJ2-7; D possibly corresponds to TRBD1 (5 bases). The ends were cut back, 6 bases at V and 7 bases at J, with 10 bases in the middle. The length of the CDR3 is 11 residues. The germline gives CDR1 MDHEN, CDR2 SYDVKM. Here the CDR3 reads CASSLKGEQYF. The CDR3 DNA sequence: TGTGCCAGCAGCTTGAAGGGGGAGCAGTACTTC.

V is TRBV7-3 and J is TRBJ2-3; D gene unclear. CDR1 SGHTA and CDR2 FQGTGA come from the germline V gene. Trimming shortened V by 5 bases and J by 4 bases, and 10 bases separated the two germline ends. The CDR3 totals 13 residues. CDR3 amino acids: CASSPGSADTQYF. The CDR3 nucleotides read TGTGCCAGCAGCCCGGGTAGTGCAGATACGCAGTATTTT.

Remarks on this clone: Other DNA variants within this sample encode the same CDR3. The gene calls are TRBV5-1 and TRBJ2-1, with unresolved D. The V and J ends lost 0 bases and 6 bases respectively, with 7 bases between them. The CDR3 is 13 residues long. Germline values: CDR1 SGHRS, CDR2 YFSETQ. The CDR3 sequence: CASSLGRFNEQFF. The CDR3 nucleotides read TGCGCCAGCAGCTTGGGGCGGTTCAATGAGCAGTTCTTC.

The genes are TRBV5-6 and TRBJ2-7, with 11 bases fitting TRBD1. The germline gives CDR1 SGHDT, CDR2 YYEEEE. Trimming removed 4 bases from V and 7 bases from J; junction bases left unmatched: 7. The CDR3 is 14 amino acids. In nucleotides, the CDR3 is TGTGCCAGCAGCCCCGGACAGGGGGCGCGTGAGCAGTACTTC. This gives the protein CASSPGQGAREQYF. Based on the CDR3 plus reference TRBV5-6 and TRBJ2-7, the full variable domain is DAGVTQSPTHLIKTRGQQVTLRCSPKSGHDTVSWYQQALGQGPQFIFQYYEEEERQRGNFPDRFSGHQFPNYSSELNVNALLLGDSALYLCASSPGQGAREQYFGPGTRLTVT.

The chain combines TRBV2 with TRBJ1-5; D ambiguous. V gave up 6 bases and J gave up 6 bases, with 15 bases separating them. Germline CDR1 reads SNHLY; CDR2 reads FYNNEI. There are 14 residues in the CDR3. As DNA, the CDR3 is TGTGCCAGCAGGGGTGAGGCCCAAAGTCAGCCCCAGCATTTT. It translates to CASRGEAQSQPQHF. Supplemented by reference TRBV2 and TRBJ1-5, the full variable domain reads EPEVTQTPSHQVTQMGQEVILRCVPISNHLYFYWYRQILGQKVEFLVSFYNNEISEKSEIFDDQFSVERPDGSNFTLKIRSTKLEDSAMYFCASRGEAQSQPQHFGDGTRLSIL.

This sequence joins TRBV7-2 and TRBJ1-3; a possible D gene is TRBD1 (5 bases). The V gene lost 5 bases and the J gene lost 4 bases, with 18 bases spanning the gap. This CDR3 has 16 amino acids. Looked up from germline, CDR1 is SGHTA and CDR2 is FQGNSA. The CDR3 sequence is CASSLGLPGGGNTIYF. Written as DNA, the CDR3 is TGTGCCAGCAGCCTGGGACTCCCGGGAGGCGGAAACACCATATATTTT.